This T cell receptor beta chain appears in the sequencing data of a study of monozygotic twins with inflammatory bowel disease. TCRdb re-called the 5' RACE reads and gives one entry per CDR3 protein, without DNA. The sample includes fewer than 150,000 distinct CDR3 sequences. Germline loops: CDR1 LGHNA, CDR2 YNFKEQ. This CDR3 region has 14 residues. The V and J genes are TRBV4-2 and TRBJ2-3; TCRdb's D call of TRBD1 is untestable without DNA. This clonotype was obtained from a human donor with ulcerative colitis or Crohn's disease, or a healthy co-twin of an affected twin (not recorded which). The sample was blood. CDR3: CASSQTGSADTQYF.